The clone carrying this T cell receptor (beta chain) was detected many times. The read finishes 3 residues shy of the CDR3 end, and the germline J gene is used to complete it. The data were taken from a study of T cell clonality in common variable immunodeficiency. Produced via immunoSEQ multiplex PCR; TCRdb's table is partial and in-frame only. Altogether approximately 81,000 clones were found in the sample, and no singletons occur. From germline, CDR1 is KGHSH and CDR2 LQKENI. The CDR3 runs 15 residues. V trimming: 4 bases; J trimming: 7 bases; junction bases outside the gene matches: 6. Sequenced material: peripheral blood mononuclear cells. This clonotype originated in a person between 18 and 69 years old in good health. The chain joins TRBV18 to TRBJ2-1; 11 nucleotides agree with TRBD2. The CDR3 sequence is CASSLLAGDRNEQFF. The sequenced CDR3 bases are TGTGCCAGCTCACTACTAGCGGGAGACAGGAATGAG.